This T cell receptor beta chain emerged from a study of beta chain features in type 1 diabetes. Whole-study results and caveats: There was a moderate but significant shortening of TCRB CDR3s in all four CD4+ subsets of Type 1 diabetes patients.

Trimming at V came to 3 bases and at J to 5 bases, leaving 8 bases not matched to a gene. Germline CDR1 reads SGDLS; CDR2 reads YYNGEE. This CDR3 region has 16 residues. Expressed TCRB transcripts were sequenced, since all the RNA that had been isolated was reverse transcribed. This table comes from immunoSEQ multiplex PCR, and its TCRdb copy is limited to in-frame clones, with some not included. This table has around 650,000 clones, 12% appearing once. This clone turned up a few times. The antigen is not known. The receptor was isolated from a man in his thirties or forties with type 1 diabetes. Sequences were obtained from naive CD4+ T cells from blood. This chain connects TRBV9 to TRBJ1-6; 7 bases agree with TRBD1. The CDR3 nucleotides read TGTGCCAGCAGCGCGCGAACCGGGACAGATAATTCACCCCTCCACTTT. It specifies CASSARTGTDNSPLHF.